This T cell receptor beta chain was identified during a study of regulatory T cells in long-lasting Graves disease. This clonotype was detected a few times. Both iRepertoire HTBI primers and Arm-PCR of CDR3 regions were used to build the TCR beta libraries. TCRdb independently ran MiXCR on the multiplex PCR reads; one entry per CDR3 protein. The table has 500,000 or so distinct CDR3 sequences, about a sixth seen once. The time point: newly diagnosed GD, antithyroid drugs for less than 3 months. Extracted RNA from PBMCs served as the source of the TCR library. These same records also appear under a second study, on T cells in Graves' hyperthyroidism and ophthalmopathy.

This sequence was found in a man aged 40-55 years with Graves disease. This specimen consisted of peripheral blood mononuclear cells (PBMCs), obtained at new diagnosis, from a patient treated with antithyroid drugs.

The CDR3 bases are TGTGCCAGCAGTTCGGGGGCTCCTCTTGCTGAGCAGTACTTC. It translates to CASSSGAPLAEQYF. This chain uses TRBV12-3 or TRBV12-4 with TRBJ2-7; D tentatively fits TRBD1 or TRBD2 (6 bases each). The CDR3 runs to 14 residues. V was clipped by 4 bases and J by 7 bases, with 17 bases between them.